Below are 14 T cell receptor beta chains sequenced from a single sample in a study of T-cell reconstitution after alpha-beta-depleted transplantation in children. Unique molecular identifiers were incorporated when the TCRbeta library was constructed. TCRdb reprocessed the PCR reads via MiXCR and lists one record per CDR3 protein. Among around 700,000 distinct CDR3 sequences listed, about an eighth were seen once. The source was PBMCs, collected before TCRalphabeta/CD19-depleted stem cell transplant. The receptor set was obtained from a girl aged 2 to 9 with congenital amegakaryocytic thrombocytopenia, due to receive a stem cell transplant.

At least ten counts were recorded for this clonotype. The gene calls are TRBV7-3 and TRBJ2-7; D possibly uses TRBD1 or TRBD2 (5 bases each). Germline CDR1 SGHTA, CDR2 FQGTGA. CDR3 length equals 13 residues. With 1 base removed from V and 6 bases from J, the gap between germline ends came to 10 bases. The CDR3 DNA reads as TGTGCCAGCAGCTTAAAAGGGGCGGGCGAGCAGTACTTC. It yields the protein CASSLKGAGEQYF.

The chain recombines TRBV12-3 or TRBV12-4 with TRBJ2-1; possible D gene TRBD2, 5 bases. There are 12 residues in the CDR3. V shed 1 base and J shed 13 bases, with 11 bases lying between them. CDR3 protein: CASSLGGRTQFF. In DNA, the CDR3 is TGTGCCAGCAGTTTAGGCGGGCGCACACAGTTCTTC.

This clonotype was detected many times. This chain uses TRBV6-5 with TRBJ1-6; tentatively, D is TRBD1 (5 bases). The CDR3 runs 15 residues. With 2 bases removed from V and 10 bases from J, the gap between germline ends came to 15 bases. From germline, CDR1 is MNHEY and CDR2 SVGAGI. This chain's CDR3 is CASSYGAADGSPLHF. The CDR3 coding sequence is TGTGCCAGCAGTTACGGGGCCGCCGACGGCTCACCCCTCCACTTT.

This clonotype appeared many times. J is TRBJ1-1 and V is TRBV6-6, with D maybe TRBD1 (5 bases). Trimming took 7 bases from V and 6 from J, leaving 15 bases between them. The CDR3 sequence is 13 residues long. Germline values: CDR1 MNHNY, CDR2 SVGAGI (reference sequence). CDR3 coding DNA: TGTGCCAGCAATCTCGCGGGGGGGTCTGAAGCTTTCTTT. Its protein is CASNLAGGSEAFF.

This clonotype has a count of ten or more. V and J are TRBV5-1 and TRBJ1-3, with TRBD1 as a possible D gene (5 bases). V lost 3 bases and J lost 6, with 10 bases in between. CDR3 length equals 13 residues. Germline CDR1 SGHRS, CDR2 YFSETQ. The CDR3 here is CASSSGQENTIYF. The CDR3 DNA is TGCGCCAGCAGCTCTGGACAAGAAAACACCATATATTTT.

This clonotype was counted many times. The chain links TRBV6-2 or TRBV6-3 to TRBJ2-1; D is unclear. The germline V gene has CDR1 MNHEY and CDR2 SVGEGT. V was shortened by 6 bases and J by 4 bases, with 13 bases between the two germline ends. The CDR3 sequence is 14 residues long. DNA of the CDR3: TGTGCCAGCAGAACGGACCGCCCTTACAATGAGCAGTTCTTC. Its protein is CASRTDRPYNEQFF.

The chain is built from TRBV5-1 and TRBJ2-2; the match to TRBD2 covers 14 bases. This CDR3 is built from 19 residues. The V gene end was trimmed by 2 bases and the J gene end by 0 bases; junction bases not matched to a gene: 6. Looked up from germline, CDR1 is SGHRS and CDR2 is YFSETQ. The CDR3 region has the DNA TGCGCCAGCAGCTTCCGACTAGCGGGAGGGCCTTCGAACACCGGGGAGCTGTTTTTT. This codes for CASSFRLAGGPSNTGELFF.

This clonotype was observed at least ten times. The chain's CDR3 is CSVRQGGDSPLHF. The CDR3 DNA sequence: TGCAGCGTGCGACAGGGAGGTGATTCACCCCTCCACTTT. The chain recombines TRBV29-1 with TRBJ1-6; 7 positions match TRBD1. Germline V gene data show CDR1 as SQVTM and CDR2 as ANQGSEA. Trimming at V came to 6 bases and at J to 8 bases, leaving 7 bases not matched to a gene. The CDR3 loop spans 13 amino acids.

The chain recombines TRBV5-1 with TRBJ2-1, with TRBD2 matching 11 bases. The J segment lost 1 base and the V segment lost 4 bases, leaving 7 bases of the junction unmatched. From germline, CDR1 is SGHRS and CDR2 YFSETQ. This CDR3 spans 17 amino acids. CDR3 coding DNA: TGCGCCAGCAGCACTCAGGGACTAGCGGATTCCTACAATGAGCAGTTCTTC. This codes for CASSTQGLADSYNEQFF.

This clonotype was counted many times. The chain carries TRBV5-1 and TRBJ2-3, with 9 positions matching TRBD2. The junction had 10 bases not matched to a gene; V was cut back by 0 bases and J by 2 bases. Germline loops: CDR1 SGHRS, CDR2 YFSETQ. CDR3 length equals 18 residues. The chain's CDR3 is CASSLALLAGTVTDTQYF. As DNA, the CDR3 is TGCGCCAGCAGCTTGGCCCTACTAGCGGGCACCGTCACAGATACGCAGTATTTT.

The CDR3 protein is CASSLEGALNTGELFF. CDR3 DNA: TGTGCCAGCAGCTTAGAAGGGGCCCTAAACACCGGGGAGCTGTTTTTT. The chain couples TRBV11-3 to TRBJ2-2; D possibly corresponds to TRBD1 (5 bases). Germline values: CDR1 SGHNT, CDR2 YENEEA. CDR3 length equals 16 residues. V lost 0 bases, J lost 2 bases, and 10 bases lay in between.

The chain has TRBV7-9 and TRBJ2-1; 10 bases fit TRBD2. J gave up 9 bases and V 3 bases, and 11 bases lay outside the gene matches. The CDR3 extends over 16 amino acids. Germline V gene data show CDR1 as SEHNR and CDR2 as FQNEAQ (reference sequence). This CDR3 is CASSLPSGRPPTEQFF. The CDR3 nucleotides are TGTGCCAGCAGCTTGCCTAGCGGGAGACCCCCTACTGAGCAGTTCTTC.

This clonotype was recorded many times. J is TRBJ1-1 and V is TRBV7-9; the D gene is possibly TRBD1 (5 bases). The V gene lost 8 bases and the J gene lost 4 bases, with 17 bases spanning the gap. Germline V gene sequence: CDR1 SEHNR, CDR2 FQNEAQ (reference sequence). The CDR3 is 14 residues long. The CDR3 nucleotides read TGTGCCAGCGTAAGTGGGGGAGGAGGCACTGAAGCTTTCTTT. Its protein product is CASVSGGGGTEAFF.

The rearrangement links TRBV15 to TRBJ2-7; no clear D. The CDR3 is 13 amino acids. Germline CDR1 and CDR2: LNHNV and YYDKDF (reference sequence). Trimming shortened V by 1 base and J by 2 bases, and 6 bases separated the two germline ends. The CDR3: CATSRVGTYEQYF. CDR3 nucleotide sequence: TGTGCCACCAGCAGAGTTGGGACCTACGAGCAGTACTTC. Using reference TRBV15 and TRBJ2-7 for the parts outside the CDR3, the full variable domain is DAMVIQNPRYQVTQFGKPVTLSCSQTLNHNVMYWYQQKSSQAPKLLFHYYDKDFNNEADTPDNFQSRRPNTSFCFLDIRSPGLGDTAMYLCATSRVGTYEQYFGPGTRLTVT.